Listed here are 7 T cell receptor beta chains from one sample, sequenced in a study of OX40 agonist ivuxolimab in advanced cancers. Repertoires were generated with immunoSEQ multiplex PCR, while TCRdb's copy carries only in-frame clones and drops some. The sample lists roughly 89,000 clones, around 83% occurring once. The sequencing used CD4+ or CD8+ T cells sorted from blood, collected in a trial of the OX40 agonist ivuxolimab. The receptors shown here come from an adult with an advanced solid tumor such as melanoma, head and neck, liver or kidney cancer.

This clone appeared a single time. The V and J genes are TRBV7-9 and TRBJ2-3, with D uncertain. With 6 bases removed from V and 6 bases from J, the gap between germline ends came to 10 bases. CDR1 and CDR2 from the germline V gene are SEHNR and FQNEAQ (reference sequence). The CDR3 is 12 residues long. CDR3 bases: TGTGCCAGCAGTGGCTTGGGCGATACGCAGTATTTT. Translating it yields CASSGLGDTQYF.

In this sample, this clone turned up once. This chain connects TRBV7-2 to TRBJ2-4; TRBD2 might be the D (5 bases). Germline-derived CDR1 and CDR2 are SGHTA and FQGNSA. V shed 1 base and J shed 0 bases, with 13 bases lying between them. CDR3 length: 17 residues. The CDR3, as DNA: TGTGCCAGCAGCTTAGGACGGGGTTCCGTAGCCAAAAACATTCAGTACTTC. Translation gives CASSLGRGSVAKNIQYF.

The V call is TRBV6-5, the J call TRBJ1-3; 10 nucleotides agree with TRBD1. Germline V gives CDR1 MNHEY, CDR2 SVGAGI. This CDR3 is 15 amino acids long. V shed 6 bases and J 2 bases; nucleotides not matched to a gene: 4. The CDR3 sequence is CASSNDRGPGNTIYF. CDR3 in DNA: TGTGCCAGCAGCAATGACAGGGGGCCTGGAAACACCATATATTTT.

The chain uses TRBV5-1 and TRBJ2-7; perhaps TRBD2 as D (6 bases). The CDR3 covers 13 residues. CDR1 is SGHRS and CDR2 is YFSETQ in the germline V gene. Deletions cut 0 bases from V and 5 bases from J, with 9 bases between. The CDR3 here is CASSLGGGNEQYF. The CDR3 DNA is TGCGCCAGCAGCTTGGGTGGGGGGAACGAGCAGTACTTC. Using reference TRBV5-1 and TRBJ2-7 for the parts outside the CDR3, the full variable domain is KAGVTQTPRYLIKTRGQQVTLSCSPISGHRSVSWYQQTPGQGLQFLFEYFSETQRNKGNFPGRFSGRQFSNSRSEMNVSTLELGDSALYLCASSLGGGNEQYFGPGTRLTVT.

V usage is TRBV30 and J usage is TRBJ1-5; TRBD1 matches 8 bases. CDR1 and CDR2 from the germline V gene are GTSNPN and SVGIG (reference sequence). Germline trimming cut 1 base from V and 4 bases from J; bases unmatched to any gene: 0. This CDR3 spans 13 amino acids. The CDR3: CAWSGTGNQPQHF. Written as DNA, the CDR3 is TGTGCCTGGAGTGGGACAGGGAATCAGCCCCAGCATTTT.

In DNA form, the CDR3 reads TGCGCCAGCAGCTTGATCAACTACAATGAGCAGTTCTTC. Protein sequence: CASSLINYNEQFF. The rearrangement joins TRBV5-1 to TRBJ2-1; no firm D call. The germline V gene encodes CDR1 SGHRS and CDR2 YFSETQ. The CDR3 spans 13 residues. V lost 1 base and J lost 3, with 5 bases in between.

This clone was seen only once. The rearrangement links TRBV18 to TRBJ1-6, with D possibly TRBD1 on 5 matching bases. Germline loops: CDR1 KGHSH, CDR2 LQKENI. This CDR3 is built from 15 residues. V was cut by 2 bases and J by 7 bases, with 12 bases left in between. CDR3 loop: CASSPLEGFNSPLHF. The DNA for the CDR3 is TGTGCCAGCTCACCATTGGAGGGGTTCAATTCACCCCTCCACTTT.